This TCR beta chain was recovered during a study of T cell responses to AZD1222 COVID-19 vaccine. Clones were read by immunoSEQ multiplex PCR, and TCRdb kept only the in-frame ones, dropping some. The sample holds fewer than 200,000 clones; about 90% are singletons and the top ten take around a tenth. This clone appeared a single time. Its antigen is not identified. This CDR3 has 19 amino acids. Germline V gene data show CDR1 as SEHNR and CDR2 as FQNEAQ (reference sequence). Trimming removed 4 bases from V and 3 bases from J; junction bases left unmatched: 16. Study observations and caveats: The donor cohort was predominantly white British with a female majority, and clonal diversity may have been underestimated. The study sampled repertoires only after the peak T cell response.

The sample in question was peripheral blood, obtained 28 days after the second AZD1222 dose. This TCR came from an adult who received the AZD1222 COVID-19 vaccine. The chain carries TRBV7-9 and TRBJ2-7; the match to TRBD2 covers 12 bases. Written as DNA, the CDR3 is TGTGCCAGCAGCTCGAACCAGCAGGGGACTAGCGGGTTTCGCTACGAGCAGTACTTC. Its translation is CASSSNQQGTSGFRYEQYF.